This T cell receptor (beta chain) was sequenced for a study of blood T cell repertoires in COVID-19. Profiled with immunoSEQ multiplex PCR; TCRdb holds only in-frame clones, not every one. The table has around 60,000 clones, approximately 80% seen once. The sample was peripheral blood. This clonotype was obtained from a man aged 50-60 years with COVID-19, enrolled during active disease.

This chain's CDR3 is CASSISGPYEQYF. CDR3 in DNA: TGTGCCAGCAGTATTAGCGGGCCCTACGAGCAGTACTTC. The chain uses TRBV11-2 and TRBJ2-7, with 7 bases matching TRBD2. Germline V gene sequence: CDR1 SGHAT, CDR2 FQNNGV. V lost 6 bases to trimming and J lost 2 bases; unmatched junction nucleotides: 4. This CDR3 has 13 residues. Full variable domain (remainder filled in from reference TRBV11-2 and TRBJ2-7): EAGVAQSPRYKIIEKRQSVAFWCNPISGHATLYWYQQILGQGPKLLIQFQNNGVVDDSQLPKDRFSAERLKGVDSTLKIQPAKLEDSAVYLCASSISGPYEQYFGPGTRLTVT.